This T cell receptor beta chain was found in a study of Ad26.COV2.S vaccination and SARS-CoV-2 variants. At the level of the study: Intramuscular Ad26.COV2.S at 5x10^10 or 1x10^11 viral particles.

The study, taken as a whole, reports: Comparable non-spike TCR breadth was observed in vaccine and placebo recipients. Assessments of TCR breadth and depth may have underestimated the total T cell responses.

On this clone itself: The antigen is not known.

This CDR3 spans 12 amino acids. V gave up 8 bases and J gave up 4 bases; unmatched junction bases: 4. CDR1 LNHDA and CDR2 SQIVND come from the germline V gene (reference sequence). The protocol was immunoSEQ multiplex PCR, while the TCRdb copy is restricted to in-frame clones and leaves out a portion. The sample has 400,000 to 450,000 clones, more than 80% seen once. As for treatment: roughly 19 received Ad26.COV2.S at low or high dose, single or two shots; about 5 received placebo; per-sample allocation not given. Sampling was done on day 63 after the first vaccine or placebo injection. The V gene is TRBV19, the J gene TRBJ2-7, with 8 bases identical to TRBD1. The source material was peripheral blood, sampled in a trial of Ad26.COV2.S vaccine versus placebo. This receptor was identified in a person aged 18-60 years who received the Ad26.COV2.S COVID-19 vaccine or a placebo. In DNA, the CDR3 is TGTGCCAGTGGGACAGGTATTTACGAGCAGTACTTC. Its protein is CASGTGIYEQYF.